The subject of this entry is one T cell receptor beta chain. Its antigen is not known. This sample stems from a study of graft-versus-host responses after intestinal transplantation. Germline CDR1 is SGHAT and CDR2 is FQNNGV. V lost 1 base and J lost 9, with 16 bases in between. CDR3 size: 15 residues. Regarding the study as a whole: Early post-transplant HvG declines were associated with peak circulating GvH clone levels.

Here immunoSEQ multiplex PCR was the method, and the copy in TCRdb shows in-frame clones only, minus some. Of roughly 70,000 clones in the sample, 80% to 95% were seen once. Material: bone marrow, obtained nearly 750 days after intestinal transplantation. The sequence was collected from a human patient who received an intestinal transplant, so some T cells may come from the graft donor. V gene TRBV11-2 combines with J gene TRBJ2-1; weak D call: TRBD2 (6 bases). The CDR3 region is CASSLVTSTPSEQFF. For the CDR3, the DNA is TGTGCCAGCAGCTTAGTTACTAGCACCCCCAGTGAGCAGTTCTTC. The complete variable domain, with remaining parts taken from reference TRBV11-2 and TRBJ2-1, reads EAGVAQSPRYKIIEKRQSVAFWCNPISGHATLYWYQQILGQGPKLLIQFQNNGVVDDSQLPKDRFSAERLKGVDSTLKIQPAKLEDSAVYLCASSLVTSTPSEQFFGPGTRLTVL.